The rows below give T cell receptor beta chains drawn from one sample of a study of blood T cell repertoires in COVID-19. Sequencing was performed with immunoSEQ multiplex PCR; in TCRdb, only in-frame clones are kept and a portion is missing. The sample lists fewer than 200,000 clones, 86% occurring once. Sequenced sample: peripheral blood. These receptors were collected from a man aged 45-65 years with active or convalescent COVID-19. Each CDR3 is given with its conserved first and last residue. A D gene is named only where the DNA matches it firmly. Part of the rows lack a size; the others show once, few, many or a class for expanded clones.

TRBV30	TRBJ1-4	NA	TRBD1	TGTGCCTTCTCCCTCGGGACAGGGTCTGAAAAACTGTTTTTT	CAFSLGTGSEKLFF
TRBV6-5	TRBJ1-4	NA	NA	TGTGCCAGCAGTTTCCAGGTCAATGAAAAACTGTTTTTT	CASSFQVNEKLFF
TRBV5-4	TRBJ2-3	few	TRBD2	TGTGCCAGCAGGTTGGGACTAGCGGGACTCGATACGCAGTATTTT	CASRLGLAGLDTQYF
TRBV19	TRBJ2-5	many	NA	TGTGCCAGCTCCGGACAGCACCAAGAGACCCAGTACTTC	CASSGQHQETQYF
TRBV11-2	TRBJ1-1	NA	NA	TGTGCCAGCAGCCCGCGCCAGGGTTGGTATGCTTTCTTT	CASSPRQGWYAFF
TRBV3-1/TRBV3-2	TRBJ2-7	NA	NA	TGTGCCAGCAGCCCCTCTCGAGAGGATGAGCAGTACTTC	CASSPSREDEQYF
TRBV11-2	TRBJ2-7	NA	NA	TGTGCCAGCAGCTTAGTATCGGGGTCCGAGCAGTACTTC	CASSLVSGSEQYF
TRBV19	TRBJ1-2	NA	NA	TGTGCCAGTAGTATAGAACCGTACAGGCTGGATGGCTACACCTTC	CASSIEPYRLDGYTF
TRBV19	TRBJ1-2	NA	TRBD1	TGTGCCAGTAGTCCCGAGACAGGGAAGAGGGATGGCTACACCTTC	CASSPETGKRDGYTF
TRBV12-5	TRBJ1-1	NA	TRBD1	TGTGCTAGTGGTTTGGCCTTCGGGACAGGGAGCGGTGAAGCTTTCTTT	CASGLAFGTGSGEAFF
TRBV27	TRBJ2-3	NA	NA	TGTGCCAGCAGTCTGGACAGAGCCACAGATACGCAGTATTTT	CASSLDRATDTQYF
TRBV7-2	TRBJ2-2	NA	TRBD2	TGTGCCAGCAGCTTAGCCGCGGGGGGACAGAACACCGGGGAGCTGTTTTTT	CASSLAAGGQNTGELFF
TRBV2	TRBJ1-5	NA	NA	TGTGCCAGCAGTGGGCAGTTTAGCAATCAGCCCCAGCATTTT	CASSGQFSNQPQHF
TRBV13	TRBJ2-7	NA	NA	TGTGCCAGCAGCTTACGGACTGGCGGGACCGTAGGGGAGCAGTACTTC	CASSLRTGGTVGEQYF
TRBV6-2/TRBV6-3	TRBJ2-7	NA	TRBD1	TGTGCCAGCAGCGACAGGGGCTACGAGCAGTACTTC	CASSDRGYEQYF
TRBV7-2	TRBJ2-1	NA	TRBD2	TGTGCCAGCAGATGGGGACTAGCGGGGGGGGACAATGAGCAGTTCTTC	CASRWGLAGGDNEQFF
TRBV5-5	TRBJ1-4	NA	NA	TGTGCCAGCAGCTTGGGTAGCTCAGGGGCTGGCGAAAAACTGTTTTTT	CASSLGSSGAGEKLFF
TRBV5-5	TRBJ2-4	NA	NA	TGTGCCAGCAGCTTCCAGGGCGGGGGACAAGGCATTCAGTACTTC	CASSFQGGGQGIQYF
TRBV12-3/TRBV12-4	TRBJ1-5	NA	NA	TGTGCCAGCAGGCCCCCCGGGGGGCCCCAGCATTTT	CASRPPGGPQHF
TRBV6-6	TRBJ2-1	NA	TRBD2	TGTGCCAGCGCTGCCGGGACTAGCGGGAGTGGGGAGCAGTTCTTC	CASAAGTSGSGEQFF
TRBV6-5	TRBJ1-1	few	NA	TGTGCCAGCACCACCAGTATGAACACTGAAGCTTTCTTT	CASTTSMNTEAFF
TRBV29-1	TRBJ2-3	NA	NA	TGCAGCGTTGAGGGGCAGGGTTTACTAGCTAGCACAGATACGCAGTATTTT	CSVEGQGLLASTDTQYF
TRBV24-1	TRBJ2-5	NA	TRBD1	TGTGCCACCAGCGTTTTGGACAGGGGGGAAGAGACCCAGTACTTC	CATSVLDRGEETQYF
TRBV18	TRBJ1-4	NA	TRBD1	TGTGCCAGCTCCCCCACAGGGCCCGGGACAGGGGGCGAAAAACTGTTTTTT	CASSPTGPGTGGEKLFF
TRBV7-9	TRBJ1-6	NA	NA	TGTGCCAGCAGCTTAGTTCGGGGTTCACCCCTCCACTTT	CASSLVRGSPLHF
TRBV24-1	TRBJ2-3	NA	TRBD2	TGTGCCACCAGTGATCCGGCTGCAGGGCGGGAGACAGATACGCAGTATTTT	CATSDPAAGRETDTQYF
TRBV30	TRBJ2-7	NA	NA	TGTGCCTGGACTTCAGGGTTCCCCGGAGAGCAGTACTTC	CAWTSGFPGEQYF
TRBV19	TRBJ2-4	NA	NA	TGTGCCAGTAGTAAGACAGGACTTACCAAAAACATTCAGTACTTC	CASSKTGLTKNIQYF
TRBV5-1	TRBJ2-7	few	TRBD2	TGCGCCAGCAGCGTGGATCTAGCGGGAGGATACGAGCAGTACTTC	CASSVDLAGGYEQYF
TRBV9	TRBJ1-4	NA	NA	TGTGCCAGCAGCGGAAAACAGGGTCTCGGTGAAAAACTGTTTTTT	CASSGKQGLGEKLFF
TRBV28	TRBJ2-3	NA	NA	TGTGCCAGCAGTTTAGGCTCTTATACGCAGTATTTT	CASSLGSYTQYF
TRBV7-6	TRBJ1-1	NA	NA	TGTGCCAGCAGCACATTAGAAGCTTTCTTT	CASSTLEAFF
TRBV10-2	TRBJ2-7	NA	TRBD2	TGCGCCAGCAGTTCTAGCGGAGTATACGAGCAGTACTTC	CASSSSGVYEQYF
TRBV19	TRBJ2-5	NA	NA	TGTGCCAGTAGTTCCTCGGCCGCGGGGGAGACCCAGTACTTC	CASSSSAAGETQYF
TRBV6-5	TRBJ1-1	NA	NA	TGTGCCAGCAGTTACGCAGAAACGAACACTGAAGCTTTCTTT	CASSYAETNTEAFF
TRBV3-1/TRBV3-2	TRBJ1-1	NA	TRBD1	TGTGCCAGCAGCCTACAGGGGTCCTCCACTGAAGCTTTCTTT	CASSLQGSSTEAFF
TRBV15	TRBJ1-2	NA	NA	TGTGCCTCCTCTTACCTCTTGGGAGGTTATGGCTACACCTTC	CASSYLLGGYGYTF
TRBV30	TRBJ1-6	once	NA	TGTGCCTGGAGTGGCCCAGATTCACCCCTCCACTTT	CAWSGPDSPLHF
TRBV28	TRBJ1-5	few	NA	TGTGCCAGCAGTACTACTCCAAGCGATCAGCCCCAGCATTTT	CASSTTPSDQPQHF
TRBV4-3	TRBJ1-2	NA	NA	TGCGCCAGCAGCCAAGATCTGGGAGACTATGGCTACACCTTC	CASSQDLGDYGYTF
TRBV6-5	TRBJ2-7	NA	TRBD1	TGTGCCAGCAAACAGGGACAGGGCGAGCAGTACTTC	CASKQGQGEQYF
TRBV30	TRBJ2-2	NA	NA	TGTGCCCGGAAACTGGGAGGTCTCGGGGAGCTGTTTTTT	CARKLGGLGELFF
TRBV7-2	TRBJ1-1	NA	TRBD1	TGTGCCAGCAGCTTATCAGGGGGGCCGGTTTTCTTT	CASSLSGGPVFF
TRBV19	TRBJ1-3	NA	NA	TGTGCCAGTAGTATTCAGGGAACTGGAAACACCATATATTTT	CASSIQGTGNTIYF
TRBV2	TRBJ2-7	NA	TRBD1	TGTGCCAGCAGTGAAGACAGGGGCGAGCAGTACTTC	CASSEDRGEQYF
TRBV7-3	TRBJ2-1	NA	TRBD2	TGTGCCAGCAGCCCTACTAGCGGGGACTACAATGAGCAGTTCTTC	CASSPTSGDYNEQFF
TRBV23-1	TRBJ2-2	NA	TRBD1	TGCGCCAGCTCACGAGGGGGTCCGGGACAGAAGAACACCGGGGAGCTGTTTTTT	CASSRGGPGQKNTGELFF
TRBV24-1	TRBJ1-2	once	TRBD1	TGTGCCACCAGTGATCAGCCACAGGGGGGCAGGGGCTACACCTTC	CATSDQPQGGRGYTF